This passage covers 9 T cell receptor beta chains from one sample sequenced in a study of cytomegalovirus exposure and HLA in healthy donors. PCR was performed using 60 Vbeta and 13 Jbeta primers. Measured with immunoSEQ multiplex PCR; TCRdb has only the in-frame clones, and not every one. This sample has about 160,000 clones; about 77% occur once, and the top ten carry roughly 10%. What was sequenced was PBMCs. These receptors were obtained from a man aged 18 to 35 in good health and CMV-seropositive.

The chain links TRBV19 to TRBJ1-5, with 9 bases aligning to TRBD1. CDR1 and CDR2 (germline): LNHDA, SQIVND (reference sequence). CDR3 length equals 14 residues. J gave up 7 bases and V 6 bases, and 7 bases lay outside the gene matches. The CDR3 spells CASRGQGRSQPQHF. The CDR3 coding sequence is TGTGCCAGTAGGGGACAGGGAAGATCCCAGCCCCAGCATTTT.

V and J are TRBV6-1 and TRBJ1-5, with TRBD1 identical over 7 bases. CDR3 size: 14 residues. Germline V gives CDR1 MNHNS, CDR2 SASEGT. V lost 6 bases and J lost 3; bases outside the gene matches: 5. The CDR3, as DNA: TGTGCCAGCAGCCGGACAGGTTTCAATCAGCCCCAGCATTTT. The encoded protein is CASSRTGFNQPQHF.

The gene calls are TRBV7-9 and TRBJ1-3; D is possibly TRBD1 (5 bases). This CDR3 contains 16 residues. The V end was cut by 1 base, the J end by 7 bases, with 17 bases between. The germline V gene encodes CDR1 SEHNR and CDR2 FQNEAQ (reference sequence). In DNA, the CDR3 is TGTGCCAGCAGCTTAGGTTCATGGCAGGGTGGCAACACCATATATTTT. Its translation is CASSLGSWQGGNTIYF.

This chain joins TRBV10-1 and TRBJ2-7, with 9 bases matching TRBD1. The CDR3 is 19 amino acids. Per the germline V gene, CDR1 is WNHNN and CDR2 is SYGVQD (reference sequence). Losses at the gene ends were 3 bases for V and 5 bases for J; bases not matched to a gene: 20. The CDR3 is CASSDAQIPPGQGGNEQYF. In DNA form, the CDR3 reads TGCGCCAGCAGTGACGCCCAAATACCCCCGGGACAGGGAGGAAACGAGCAGTACTTC.

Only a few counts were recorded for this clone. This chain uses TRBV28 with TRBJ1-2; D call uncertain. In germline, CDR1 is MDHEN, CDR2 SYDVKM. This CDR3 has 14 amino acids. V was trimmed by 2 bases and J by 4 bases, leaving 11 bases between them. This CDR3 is CASSLLDPSYGYTF. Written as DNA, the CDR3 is TGTGCCAGCAGTTTACTTGACCCTAGCTATGGCTACACCTTC.

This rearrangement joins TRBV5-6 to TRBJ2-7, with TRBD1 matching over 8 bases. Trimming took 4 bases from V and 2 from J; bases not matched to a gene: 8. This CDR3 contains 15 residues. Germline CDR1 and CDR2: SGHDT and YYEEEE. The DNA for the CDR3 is TGTGCCAGCAGCCCCACGCCGACAGGGGCCTACGAGCAGTACTTC. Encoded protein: CASSPTPTGAYEQYF.

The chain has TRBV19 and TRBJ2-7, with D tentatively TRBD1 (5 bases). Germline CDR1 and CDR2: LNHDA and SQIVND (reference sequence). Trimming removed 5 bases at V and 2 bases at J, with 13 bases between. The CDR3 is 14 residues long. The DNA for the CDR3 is TGTGCCAGTAGTCGTTTAGACAGCCCCTACGAGCAGTACTTC. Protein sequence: CASSRLDSPYEQYF. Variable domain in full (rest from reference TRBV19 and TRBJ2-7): DGGITQSPKYLFRKEGQNVTLSCEQNLNHDAMYWYRQDPGQGLRLIYYSQIVNDFQKGDIAEGYSVSREKKESFPLTVTSAQKNPTAFYLCASSRLDSPYEQYFGPGTRLTVT.

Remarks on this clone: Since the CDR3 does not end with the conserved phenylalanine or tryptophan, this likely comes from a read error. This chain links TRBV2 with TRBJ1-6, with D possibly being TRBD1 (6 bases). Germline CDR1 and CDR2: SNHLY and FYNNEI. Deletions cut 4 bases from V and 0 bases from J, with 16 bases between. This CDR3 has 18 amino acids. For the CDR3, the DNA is TGTGCCAGCAGTGCGGGGGGGGCCCTTAGCTCCTATAATTCACCCCTCCACCTT. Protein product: CASSAGGALSSYNSPLHL.

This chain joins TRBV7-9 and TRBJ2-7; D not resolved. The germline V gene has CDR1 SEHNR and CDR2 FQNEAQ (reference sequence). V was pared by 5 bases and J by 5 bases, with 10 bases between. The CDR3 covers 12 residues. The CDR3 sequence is CASSPGLDEQYF. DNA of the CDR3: TGTGCCAGCAGCCCCGGTCTAGACGAGCAGTACTTC.